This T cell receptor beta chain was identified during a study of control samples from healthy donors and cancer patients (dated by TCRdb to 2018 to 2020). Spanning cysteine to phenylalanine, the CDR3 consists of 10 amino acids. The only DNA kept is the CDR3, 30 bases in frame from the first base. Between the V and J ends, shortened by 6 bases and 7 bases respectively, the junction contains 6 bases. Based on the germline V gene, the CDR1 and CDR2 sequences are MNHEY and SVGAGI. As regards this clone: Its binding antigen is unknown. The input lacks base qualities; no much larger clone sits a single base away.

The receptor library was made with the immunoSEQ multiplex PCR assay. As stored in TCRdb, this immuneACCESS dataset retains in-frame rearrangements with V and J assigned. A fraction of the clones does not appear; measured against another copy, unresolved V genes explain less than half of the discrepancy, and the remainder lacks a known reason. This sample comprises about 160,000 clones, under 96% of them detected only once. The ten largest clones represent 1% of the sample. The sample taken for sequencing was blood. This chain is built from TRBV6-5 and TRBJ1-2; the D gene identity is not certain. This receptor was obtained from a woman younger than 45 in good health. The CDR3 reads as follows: CASRAGGYTF. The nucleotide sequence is TGTGCCAGCAGGGCTGGTGGCTACACCTTC.